This TCR beta chain is from a study of shared clonotypes between healthy human individuals. Notes on the study in general: Generation probability values for non-shared clonotypes were lower than those for clonotypes shared by all four donors.

The authors divided CD4+ cells into CD45RA+ naive and CD45RA-negative memory subsets. Trimming took 2 bases from V and 1 from J, leaving 3 bases between them. The CDR3 runs 12 residues. Germline-derived CDR1 and CDR2 are SGHTA and FQGNSA. About this clone: The antigen is not known. The same CDR3 arises from other DNA sequences in this sample as well.

Clones were sequenced by immunoSEQ multiplex PCR, and TCRdb holds only the in-frame ones, with some missing. The sample lists some 630,000 clones, about 78% occurring once. This chain joins TRBV7-2 and TRBJ2-7; D is unresolved. Material for sequencing was memory CD4+ T cells sorted from blood. Subset meaning: CD45RA-negative fraction. The TCR was taken from a woman aged 25 to 45 in good health. CDR3 coding DNA: TGTGCCAGCAGCTTATCATCCTACGAGCAGTACTTC. Translation: CASSLSSYEQYF. The variable domain in full, completed from reference TRBV7-2 and TRBJ2-7, reads GAGVSQSPSNKVTEKGKDVELRCDPISGHTALYWYRQSLGQGLEFLIYFQGNSAPDKSGLPSDRFSAERTGGSVSTLTIQRTQQEDSAVYLCASSLSSYEQYFGPGTRLTVT.